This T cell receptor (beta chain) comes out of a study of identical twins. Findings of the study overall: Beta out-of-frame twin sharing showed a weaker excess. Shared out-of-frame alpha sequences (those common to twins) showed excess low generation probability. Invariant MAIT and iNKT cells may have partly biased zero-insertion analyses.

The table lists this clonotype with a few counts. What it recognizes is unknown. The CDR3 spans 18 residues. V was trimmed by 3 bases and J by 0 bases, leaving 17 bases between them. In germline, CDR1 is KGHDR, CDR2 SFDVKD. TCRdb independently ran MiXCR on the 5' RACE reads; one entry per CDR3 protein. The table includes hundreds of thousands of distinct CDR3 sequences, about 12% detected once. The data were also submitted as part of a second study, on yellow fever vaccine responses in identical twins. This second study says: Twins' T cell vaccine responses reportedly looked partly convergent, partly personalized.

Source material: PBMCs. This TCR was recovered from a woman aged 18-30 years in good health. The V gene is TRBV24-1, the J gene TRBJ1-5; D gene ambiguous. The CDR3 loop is CATSDPRPGNGSNQPQHF. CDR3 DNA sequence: TGTGCCACCAGTGATCCCCGCCCGGGGAACGGTAGCAATCAGCCCCAGCATTTT.